Listed below are T cell receptor beta chains from one sample, sequenced in a study of T cell changes during pregnancy in multiple sclerosis. Assay: immunoSEQ multiplex PCR; the TCRdb copy retains only in-frame clones and omits some. The data hold approximately 30,000 clones, with over 75% observed a single time. The material sequenced was CD8+ T cells from peripheral blood mononuclear cells, taken before pregnancy. Receptor source: a female donor with multiple sclerosis, enrolled in a pregnancy study. Each CDR3 is given with its conserved first and last residue. D genes are given only for firm matches. Size values are once, few and many counts, or a class for expanded clones, and some rows have none.

V gene	clone size	J gene	D gene	CDR3 protein	CDR3 DNA
TRBV19	NA	TRBJ2-5	NA	CASSIDLQGPYQETQYF	TGTGCCAGTAGTATAGATCTGCAGGGCCCCTACCAAGAGACCCAGTACTTC
TRBV7-9	NA	TRBJ1-1	NA	CASSLARVNTEAFF	TGTGCCAGCAGCTTAGCGCGAGTGAACACTGAAGCTTTCTTT
TRBV7-9	NA	TRBJ1-5	NA	CASTRGGQPQHF	TGTGCCAGCACCCGGGGGGGGCAGCCCCAGCATTTT
TRBV27	NA	TRBJ2-3	TRBD2	CASSQLTSGNTDMQYF	TGTGCCAGCAGTCAACTGACTAGCGGAAACACAGATATGCAGTATTTT
TRBV5-4	NA	TRBJ2-7	NA	CASSFGIGPRYEQYF	TGTGCCAGCAGCTTCGGGATAGGGCCCAGGTACGAGCAGTACTTC
TRBV9	NA	TRBJ2-3	TRBD1	CASSVEGQGNTDTQYF	TGTGCCAGCAGCGTAGAGGGACAGGGCAACACAGATACGCAGTATTTT
TRBV9	NA	TRBJ2-1	TRBD2	CASSVPGLVNEQFF	TGTGCCAGCAGCGTACCGGGACTAGTGAATGAGCAGTTCTTC
TRBV5-1	NA	TRBJ2-1	TRBD2	CASSLAGLAGFYNEQFF	TGCGCCAGCAGCTTGGCCGGGTTAGCGGGCTTCTACAATGAGCAGTTCTTC
TRBV14	medium-sized	TRBJ2-7	NA	CASSQVRPGAYEQYF	TGTGCCAGCAGCCAAGTGCGGCCAGGGGCCTACGAGCAGTACTTC
TRBV7-6	NA	TRBJ2-7	TRBD2	CASSLASRTRSHEQYF	TGTGCCAGCAGCTTAGCATCTCGGACTAGGTCCCACGAGCAGTACTTC
TRBV18	NA	TRBJ2-2	NA	CASSPRADYGNTGELFF	TGTGCCAGCTCACCACGGGCCGACTACGGGAACACCGGGGAGCTGTTTTTT
TRBV29-1	NA	TRBJ1-2	TRBD1	CSVPTTGSYGYTF	TGCAGCGTTCCTACGACAGGGTCCTATGGCTACACCTTC
TRBV11-2	NA	TRBJ2-7	TRBD1	CASSLDRQGVTGEQYF	TGTGCCAGCAGCTTAGATAGACAGGGGGTGACGGGGGAGCAGTACTTC
TRBV4-3	NA	TRBJ1-4	NA	CASSQDSGANEKLFF	TGCGCCAGCAGCCAAGATTCAGGGGCTAATGAAAAACTGTTTTTT
TRBV7-9	NA	TRBJ2-7	NA	CASSLDGTNSYEQYF	TGTGCCAGCAGCTTAGATGGGACAAACTCCTACGAGCAGTACTTC
TRBV30	NA	TRBJ2-1	TRBD2	CAWSVPAGEVNEQFF	TGTGCCTGGAGTGTACCTGCGGGAGAGGTCAATGAGCAGTTCTTC
TRBV7-9	NA	TRBJ2-1	NA	CASSATWGEYNEQFF	TGTGCCAGCAGCGCCACGTGGGGCGAATACAATGAGCAGTTCTTC
TRBV4-2	NA	TRBJ2-2	TRBD1	CASSQDSQDRAGELFF	TGTGCCAGCAGCCAAGATTCCCAGGACAGGGCCGGGGAGCTGTTTTTT
TRBV27	NA	TRBJ1-5	NA	CASTHSLNQPQHF	TGTGCCAGCACACACAGTCTCAATCAGCCCCAGCATTTT
TRBV7-9	NA	TRBJ1-2	NA	CASSFNPNYGYTF	TGTGCCAGCAGCTTTAATCCTAACTATGGCTACACCTTC
TRBV12-5	NA	TRBJ1-2	NA	CASGLEGEYLPNYGYTF	TGTGCTAGTGGTTTGGAGGGGGAGTATTTACCAAACTATGGCTACACCTTC
TRBV9	NA	TRBJ2-1	TRBD1	CASSDMDRGYNEQFF	TGTGCCAGCAGTGATATGGACAGGGGGTACAATGAGCAGTTCTTC
TRBV28	NA	TRBJ1-1	NA	CATTVYQGLVTVRSEAFF	TGTGCCACCACAGTTTATCAAGGATTAGTAACAGTGCGCTCCGAAGCTTTCTTT
TRBV5-5	NA	TRBJ1-1	TRBD1	CASSGGQFRTLEAFF	TGTGCCAGCAGCGGGGGACAGTTTCGTACACTGGAAGCTTTCTTT
TRBV5-6	NA	TRBJ2-3	TRBD1	CASSLEGAPFPFTDTQYF	TGTGCCAGCAGCTTGGAGGGGGCCCCGTTTCCTTTCACAGATACGCAGTATTTT
TRBV5-4	many	TRBJ2-7	NA	CASSTGYYEQYF	TGTGCCAGCAGCACAGGATACTACGAGCAGTACTTC
TRBV7-9	NA	TRBJ1-4	TRBD1	CASSQDRGHTNEKLFF	TGTGCCAGCAGCCAGGACAGGGGGCATACTAATGAAAAACTGTTTTTT
TRBV29-1	NA	TRBJ1-2	NA	CSVEGTLHYGYTF	TGCAGCGTTGAAGGGACTCTCCACTATGGCTACACCTTC
TRBV5-6	once	TRBJ1-2	NA	CASSLVTGSGYTF	TGTGCCAGCAGCTTGGTGACGGGGTCTGGCTACACCTTC
TRBV20-1	once	TRBJ1-1	TRBD1	CSAGGQGGPVF	TGCAGTGCCGGGGGACAGGGAGGGCCCGTCTTT
TRBV11-2	NA	TRBJ1-2	NA	CASSPRYGYTF	TGTGCCAGCAGCCCCCGCTATGGCTACACCTTC
TRBV5-1	NA	TRBJ2-5	NA	CASSQDPGQFQETQYF	TGCGCCAGCAGCCAGGACCCCGGACAGTTTCAAGAGACCCAGTACTTC
TRBV25-1	NA	TRBJ2-7	NA	CASSITGSGYEQYF	TGTGCCAGCAGCATAACAGGCTCAGGCTACGAGCAGTACTTC
TRBV29-1	few	TRBJ2-1	NA	CSVAEESSYNEQFF	TGCAGCGTAGCAGAGGAAAGCTCCTACAATGAGCAGTTCTTC
TRBV19	NA	TRBJ2-1	TRBD2	CASSPSGRATNEQFF	TGTGCCAGTAGTCCCAGCGGGAGGGCCACCAATGAGCAGTTCTTC
TRBV1	NA	TRBJ2-1	NA	CTSSQDHSGRPSSEQFF	TGCACCAGCAGCCAAGATCATAGCGGGAGGCCCTCATCTGAGCAGTTCTTC
TRBV7-9	once	TRBJ1-6	NA	CASGLQGLDSPLHF	TGTGCCAGCGGCCTACAGGGATTGGATTCACCCCTCCACTTT
TRBV4-2	few	TRBJ2-1	TRBD2	CASSPPGAGENMIEQFF	TGTGCCAGCAGCCCGCCGGGAGCGGGAGAGAATATGATTGAGCAGTTCTTC
TRBV7-3	NA	TRBJ1-2	TRBD1	CASSSGGQPDLGYTF	TGTGCCAGCAGCTCTGGGGGACAGCCGGATCTCGGCTACACCTTC
TRBV19	NA	TRBJ1-5	TRBD1	CASSIGQGLPQPQHF	TGTGCCAGTAGTATAGGACAGGGGCTCCCTCAGCCCCAGCATTTT
TRBV27	once	TRBJ1-2	NA	CASSFRTGLLGYTF	TGTGCCAGCAGTTTTCGCACGGGGTTGCTGGGCTACACCTTC
TRBV27	NA	TRBJ2-7	NA	CASSRGHTYEQYF	TGTGCCAGCAGCAGAGGACACACCTACGAGCAGTACTTC
TRBV30	NA	TRBJ1-2	NA	CAWSEIFGPLF	TGTGCCTGGAGTGAAATCTTCGGTCCTCTCTTC
TRBV27	NA	TRBJ2-7	NA	CASSLLTGAYEQYF	TGTGCCAGCAGCCTCCTGACAGGAGCCTACGAGCAGTACTTC
TRBV5-1	NA	TRBJ2-7	TRBD1	CASSLGGTGTYEQYF	TGCGCCAGCAGCTTGGGGGGGACAGGGACCTACGAGCAGTACTTC
TRBV5-1	NA	TRBJ1-2	TRBD1	CASSPGQSYGYTF	TGCGCCAGCAGCCCGGGACAGTCCTATGGCTACACCTTC
TRBV19	NA	TRBJ1-1	NA	CASSSGRTEAFF	TGTGCCAGTAGCAGCGGACGGACTGAAGCTTTCTTT
TRBV4-2	NA	TRBJ2-7	TRBD2	CASSPPSGRPPFYEQYF	TGTGCCAGCAGCCCACCCAGCGGGAGGCCCCCCTTCTACGAGCAGTACTTC